Listed here are 14 T cell receptor beta chains from one sample, sequenced in a study of blood T cell repertoires in COVID-19. Measured with immunoSEQ multiplex PCR; TCRdb has only the in-frame clones, and not every one. This repertoire shows 110,000 or so clones, approximately 84% found once; its top ten account for 8.1%. The sequencing sample was made of peripheral blood. Receptors originate from a woman aged 40 to 49 with acute or convalescent COVID-19.

The J gene is TRBJ2-1, the V gene TRBV4-3; TRBD2 matches 12 bases. Trimming removed 1 base from V and 4 bases from J; junction bases left unmatched: 2. There are 16 residues in the CDR3. The germline gives CDR1 LGHNA, CDR2 YSLEER. The CDR3 spells CASSQGTSGAYNEQFF. DNA of the CDR3: TGCGCCAGCAGCCAAGGGACTAGCGGGGCTTACAATGAGCAGTTCTTC.

V usage is TRBV6-2 or TRBV6-3 and J usage is TRBJ1-5; unclear D gene. The V gene's germline CDR1 is MNHEY and CDR2 SVGEGT. The CDR3 spans 15 residues. Trimming took 2 bases from V and 3 from J, leaving 11 bases between them. CDR3 sequence (DNA): TGTGCCAGCAGTTACCTTTCTGGGCCCAATCAGCCCCAGCATTTT. This translates into CASSYLSGPNQPQHF.

In its sample, this clone was seen once. The chain recombines TRBV25-1 with TRBJ2-5, with 7 bases fitting TRBD1. Germline V CDR1 and CDR2: MGHDK, SYGVNS. The CDR3 loop spans 12 amino acids. After removal of 8 bases from V and 6 bases from J, the junction contained 6 bases not matched to a gene. The CDR3 protein is CASSTGMKTQYF. The DNA for the CDR3 is TGTGCCAGCTCGACAGGGATGAAGACCCAGTACTTC.

This clone was seen only a few times. The rearrangement uses TRBV5-6 and TRBJ1-4, with D possibly matching TRBD1 (6 bases). The germline V gene has CDR1 SGHDT and CDR2 YYEEEE. There are 18 residues in the CDR3. V gave up 0 bases and J gave up 7 bases, with 22 bases separating them. The CDR3 here is CASSLDREGGRGSEKLFF. CDR3 sequence (DNA): TGTGCCAGCAGCTTGGACAGGGAGGGGGGAAGGGGATCTGAAAAACTGTTTTTT.

This chain joins TRBV14 and TRBJ1-1; maybe TRBD1 (6 bases). Germline CDR1 is SGHDN and CDR2 is FVKESK. CDR3 length: 14 residues. V gave up 4 bases and J gave up 0 bases, with 9 bases separating them. CDR3 protein: CASSLTGLNTEAFF. CDR3 nucleotide sequence: TGTGCCAGCAGCCTGACAGGTTTGAACACTGAAGCTTTCTTT.

Only a few counts were recorded for this clone. The CDR3 loop is CASSPTGADTQYF. CDR3 bases: TGTGCCAGCTCACCCACAGGGGCAGATACGCAGTATTTT. The rearrangement links TRBV18 to TRBJ2-3; 7 nucleotides match TRBD1. Germline CDR1 KGHSH, CDR2 LQKENI. The CDR3 is made up of 13 amino acids. Trimming cost V 3 bases and J 4 bases; bases outside gene matches: 1.

The gene calls are TRBV6-2 or TRBV6-3 and TRBJ2-7, with 9 bases fitting TRBD1. Trimming took 5 bases from V and 1 from J; bases not matched to a gene: 6. Germline V gives CDR1 MNHEY, CDR2 SVGEGT. The CDR3 is made up of 15 amino acids. The DNA of the CDR3 is TGTGCCAGCAGTCTTTCGACAGGGGGATCCTACGAGCAGTACTTC. This translates into CASSLSTGGSYEQYF.

This clone was observed a handful of times. V usage is TRBV19 and J usage is TRBJ1-2; TRBD1 aligns across 8 bases. The CDR3 loop spans 16 amino acids. The trim removed 5 bases at V and 4 bases at J, leaving 12 bases unmatched. Germline V CDR1 and CDR2: LNHDA, SQIVND (reference sequence). CDR3 nucleotide sequence: TGTGCCAGTAGTCCGGGGACAGGAGCGTATTTCTATGGCTACACCTTC. Its translation: CASSPGTGAYFYGYTF.

This chain joins TRBV7-3 and TRBJ1-1, with D possibly TRBD1 on 6 matching bases. There are 15 residues in the CDR3. Germline V CDR1 and CDR2: SGHTA, FQGTGA. V lost 4 bases to trimming and J lost 3 bases, with 15 bases between them. The CDR3 region has the DNA TGTGCCAGCAGCTCTCAGACAGGAATAGACACTGAAGCTTTCTTT. Translating gives CASSSQTGIDTEAFF.

This chain joins TRBV3-1 (or the pseudogene TRBV3-2) and TRBJ2-7; 8 nucleotides agree with TRBD2. The germline gives CDR1 LGHDT, CDR2 YNNKEL (reference sequence). The CDR3 has 18 residues. Trimming at V came to 0 bases and at J to 4 bases, leaving 14 bases not matched to a gene. The CDR3 reads CASSQDRKSGGGRYEQYF. DNA for the CDR3: TGTGCCAGCAGCCAAGATAGGAAATCGGGGGGGGGCCGTTACGAGCAGTACTTC.

The V call is TRBV5-1, the J call TRBJ1-2, with D perhaps TRBD1 (6 bases). Trimming removed 3 bases at V and 4 bases at J, with 19 bases between. CDR1 and CDR2 from the germline V gene are SGHRS and YFSETQ. This CDR3 is built from 16 residues. The DNA of the CDR3 is TGCGCCAGCAGCTACAAGACGATTACAGGGTCCTATGGCTACACCTTC. It translates to CASSYKTITGSYGYTF.

On this clone: The sample has other DNA sequences that encode this CDR3 too. The V and J genes are TRBV3-1 (or the pseudogene TRBV3-2) and TRBJ2-2; TRBD2 aligns across 13 bases. The CDR3 length is 16 residues. The ends lost 5 bases at V and 5 bases at J; junction bases unmatched: 5. The germline V gene has CDR1 LGHDT and CDR2 YNNKEL (reference sequence). The CDR3 DNA is TGTGCCAGCAGCTTACGACTAGCGGGGGGAACCGGGGAGCTGTTTTTT. It yields the protein CASSLRLAGGTGELFF.

This chain uses TRBV19 with TRBJ1-1; tentative D call: TRBD1 (5 bases). V dropped 7 bases and J dropped 0 bases, with 9 bases sitting between them. Germline assignment: CDR1 LNHDA and CDR2 SQIVND (reference sequence). The CDR3 has 13 amino acids. CDR3: CASTKTVNTEAFF. CDR3 bases: TGTGCCAGTACCAAGACAGTGAACACTGAAGCTTTCTTT.

This rearrangement joins TRBV5-5 to TRBJ1-4; tentatively, D is TRBD1 (5 bases). CDR3 length equals 14 residues. Germline CDR1 is SGHKS and CDR2 is YYEKEE (reference sequence). The ends were cut back, 5 bases at V and 6 bases at J, with 14 bases in the middle. CDR3 sequence (DNA): TGTGCCAGCAGTTCCAATTGGGGGGATGAAAAACTGTTTTTT. Protein: CASSSNWGDEKLFF.